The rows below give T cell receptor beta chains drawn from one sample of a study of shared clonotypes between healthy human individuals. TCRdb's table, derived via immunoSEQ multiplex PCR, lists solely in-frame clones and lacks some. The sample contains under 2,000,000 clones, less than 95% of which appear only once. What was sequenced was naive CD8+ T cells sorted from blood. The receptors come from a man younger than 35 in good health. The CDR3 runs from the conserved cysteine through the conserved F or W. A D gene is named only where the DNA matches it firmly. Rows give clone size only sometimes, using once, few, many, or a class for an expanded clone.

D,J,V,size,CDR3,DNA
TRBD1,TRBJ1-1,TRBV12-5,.,CASGLYAAGTGAFNTEAFF,TGTGCTAGTGGTTTATACGCTGCCGGGACAGGAGCGTTTAACACTGAAGCTTTCTTT
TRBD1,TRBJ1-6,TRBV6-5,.,CASSYTLTGVDSPLHF,TGTGCCAGCAGTTACACCTTGACAGGGGTGGATTCACCCCTCCACTTT
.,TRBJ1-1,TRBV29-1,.,CSVVGVWGLGRNTEAFF,TGCAGCGTTGTTGGTGTCTGGGGTTTGGGGCGTAACACTGAAGCTTTCTTT
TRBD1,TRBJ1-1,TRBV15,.,CATSGDRVGNTEAFF,TGTGCCACCAGCGGGGACAGGGTCGGAAACACTGAAGCTTTCTTT
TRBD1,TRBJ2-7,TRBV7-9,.,CASSPKGAGREDYEQYF,TGTGCCAGCAGCCCGAAGGGGGCAGGACGAGAAGATTACGAGCAGTACTTC
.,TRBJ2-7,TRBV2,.,CASSGKSGPNYEQYF,TGTGCCAGCAGTGGCAAGTCGGGGCCAAACTACGAGCAGTACTTC
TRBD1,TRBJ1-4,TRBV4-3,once,CASSQDGTGNEKLFF,TGCGCCAGCAGCCAAGACGGGACAGGGAATGAAAAACTGTTTTTT
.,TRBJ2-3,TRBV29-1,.,CSVLPDRDSTDTQYF,TGCAGCGTACTCCCCGACCGGGACAGCACAGATACGCAGTATTTT
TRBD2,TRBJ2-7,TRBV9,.,CASSAGGVGAYEQYF,TGTGCCAGCAGCGCTGGGGGGGTTGGGGCCTACGAGCAGTACTTC
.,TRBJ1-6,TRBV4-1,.,CASSQGPDNREEPLHF,TGCGCCAGCAGCCAAGGACCTGATAACAGGGAAGAACCCCTCCACTTT
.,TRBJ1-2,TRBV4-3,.,CASSQDETLVSNYGYTF,TGCGCCAGCAGCCAAGATGAGACCCTGGTCAGTAACTATGGCTACACCTTC
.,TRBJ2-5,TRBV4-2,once,CASSQELKETQYF,TGTGCCAGCAGCCAAGAGCTCAAAGAGACCCAGTACTTC
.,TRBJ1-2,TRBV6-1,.,CASSEVGWDGYGYTF,TGTGCCAGCAGTGAAGTGGGGTGGGACGGATATGGCTACACCTTC
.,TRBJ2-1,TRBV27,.,CASSWGSSNEQFF,TGTGCCAGCAGTTGGGGATCATCAAATGAGCAGTTCTTC
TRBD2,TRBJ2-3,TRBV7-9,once,CASSLPSGNTDTQYF,TGTGCCAGCAGCTTACCTAGCGGGAACACAGATACGCAGTATTTT
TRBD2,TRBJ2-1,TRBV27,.,CASSGLAGVPNEQFF,TGTGCCAGCAGTGGACTAGCGGGGGTACCCAATGAGCAGTTCTTC
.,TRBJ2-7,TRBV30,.,CAWSVGQLAYEQYF,TGTGCCTGGAGTGTAGGACAGTTAGCCTACGAGCAGTACTTC
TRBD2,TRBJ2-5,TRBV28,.,CASSLYLAGVETQYF,TGTGCCAGCAGTTTATACCTAGCGGGGGTTGAGACCCAGTACTTC
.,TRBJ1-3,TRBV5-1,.,CASSFDTGNTIYF,TGCGCCAGCAGCTTCGACACTGGAAACACCATATATTTT
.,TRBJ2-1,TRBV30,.,CAWSVGGGLLNEQFF,TGTGCCTGGAGTGTAGGGGGAGGGCTACTCAATGAGCAGTTCTTC
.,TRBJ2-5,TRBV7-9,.,CASSLSAQETQYF,TGTGCCAGCAGCTTGTCAGCGCAGGAGACCCAGTACTTC
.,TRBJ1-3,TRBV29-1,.,CSVVGGSVGNTIYF,TGCAGCGTTGTTGGGGGGAGTGTTGGAAACACCATATATTTT
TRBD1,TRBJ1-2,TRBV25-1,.,CASSAWDSELWGYTF,TGTGCCAGCAGTGCCTGGGACAGCGAGCTGTGGGGCTACACCTTC
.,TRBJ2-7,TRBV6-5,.,CASSSLAGGAYEQYF,TGTGCCAGCAGTTCTCTCGCAGGGGGGGCTTACGAGCAGTACTTC
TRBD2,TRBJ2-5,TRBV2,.,CASTSGLENKGTQYF,TGTGCCAGCACCTCGGGACTAGAGAACAAAGGGACCCAGTACTTC
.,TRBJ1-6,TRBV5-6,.,CASSLFGYNSPLHF,TGTGCCAGCAGCTTGTTTGGGTATAATTCACCCCTCCACTTT
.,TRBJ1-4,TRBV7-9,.,CASSLGPGQSNEKLFF,TGTGCCAGCAGCTTAGGGCCCGGACAGTCTAATGAAAAACTGTTTTTT
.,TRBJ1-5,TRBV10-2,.,CASSEWVTNQPQHF,TGCGCCAGCAGTGAGTGGGTTACCAATCAGCCCCAGCATTTT
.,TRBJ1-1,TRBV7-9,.,CASSVYRELGKVNTEAFF,TGTGCCAGCAGCGTATATAGGGAGTTAGGAAAGGTGAACACTGAAGCTTTCTTT